This T cell receptor beta chain was retrieved from a study of blood T cells in healthy people across ages (dated by TCRdb to the mid-2010s). Broadly, across the study: Template switching captured roughly one uniquely barcoded TCR beta cDNA molecule per two T cells in model experiments. The study measured age-related changes in TCR beta repertoire diversity using deep sequencing normalized with unique cDNA molecular identifiers. The donors were divided into four age groups: young (average around 16 years), middle-aged (over 35), aged (under 70) and long-lived (roughly 86). To avoid experimental bias, donors of different ages were randomly spread across the sequencing lanes. The study analyzed two additional independent replicas of 1 million unique cDNA reads from the same blood draw for two donors, one aged 18 to 29 and one aged 80 or older. General conclusions and limits of the study: Compared with the aged group, the long-lived group had more naive CD4+ T cells, fewer expanded clones and increased TCR diversity, suggesting age selection. Conclusive comparison of naive and antigen-experienced compartments was prevented by the profiling of bulk unsorted PBMCs. The percentage of naive T cells measured by flow cytometry correlated strongly with observed TCR beta diversity. Estimates of total diversity based on one million sequenced T cells were considered lower bounds and underestimates. Because donor CMV infection status was unknown, age-related changes in expanded clonotypes were potentially confounded. Observed TCR beta diversity per million T cells fell roughly linearly with age, and a significant reduction was already apparent by age about 38.

Receptor libraries were prepared by 5' RACE. These reads were obtained on an Illumina HiSeq 2500. A second PCR of roughly 7 to 11 cycles was performed with a sample-barcoded 5' primer and a J-beta primer mix. A unique molecular identifier was introduced onto each TCR beta cDNA molecule by a template-switch 5' adaptor carrying 12 random nucleotides. Each sample yielded at least 2.5 million CDR3-containing paired-end reads. First-strand cDNA was synthesized from all RNA with the Mint cDNA synthesis kit, primed by a TRBC-specific oligonucleotide. All cDNA was treated with uracil-DNA glycosylase and then went through a first 18-cycle PCR with the universal primers M1SS and BC2_uni_R. In the authors' own workflow: For normalization, 1 million high-quality reads, each with a distinct molecular identifier, were randomly selected from each sample. Reads sharing molecular identifiers were discarded rather than binned into consensus sequences. MiTCR, set to a Q25 quality threshold and the strictest error-elimination algorithm, was used for CDR3 identification, clonotype clustering and error correction. A nonparametric unseen species model with Euler transformation was used to estimate lower-bound total TCR beta diversity. TCRdb redid the processing of the public reads, applying fastp at Q25 and MiXCR, and retained in-frame beta chains. Records with the same CDR3 protein are collapsed into one entry carrying the most frequent genes and DNA. These V and J calls rely on TCRdb rather than the paper's analysis. For this sample there are 870,000 or so distinct CDR3 sequences; less than 35% appear just once. Clones ranked in the top ten supply around a sixth of the sample.

On this clonotype itself: Which antigen it targets is not known. Base qualities are not provided; no much larger clone lies one nucleotide away.

The donors were some 39 Caucasian individuals from Russia, aged roughly 6 to 100 years, who were systemically healthy. Around 10 milliliters of peripheral blood were collected from each donor into EDTA-treated Vacutainer tubes. PBMCs were isolated by Ficoll-Paque density-gradient centrifugation, with at least 6 million obtained per sample. Trizol reagent was used to extract total RNA from PBMCs, with at least 5.5 micrograms per sample. The percentages of naive CD45RAhigh/CD27high T cells were determined by flow cytometry on a PBMC aliquot from every donor. At the junction V is shortened by 2 bases and J by 6 bases, with 13 bases in between. The CDR1 and CDR2 encoded by the germline V gene are KGHSH and LQKENI. The CDR3 goes from the cysteine to the phenylalanine over 14 residues. Only the CDR3 region is kept as DNA, spanning 42 bases read in frame from base 1.

Sequenced sample: blood. The receptor's source is a woman aged 80 or over in good health. The chain links TRBV18 with TRBJ1-1, with no reliable assignment of the D segment. The DNA is as follows: TGTGCCAGCTCACCATCCCTCCAGACGGCTGAAGCTTTCTTT. Its translation is CASSPSLQTAEAFF. The reference TRBV18 and TRBJ1-1 proteins fill in what lies around the CDR3, so the full variable domain reads NAGVMQNPRHLVRRRGQEARLRCSPMKGHSHVYWYRQLPEEGLKFMVYLQKENIIDESGMPKERFSAEFPKEGPSILRIQQVVRGDSAAYFCASSPSLQTAEAFFGQGTRLTVV.